This record covers a single T cell receptor (beta chain). This entry belongs to a study of shared clonotypes between healthy human individuals. CDR1 SGHKS and CDR2 YYEKEE come from the germline V gene (reference sequence). The length of the CDR3 is 14 residues. After removal of 3 bases from V and 1 base from J, the junction contained 2 bases not matched to a gene. As defined, naive CD8 cells were CD45RO-negative and positively selected for CCR7, with terminally differentiated effector memory CD45RA+ cells excluded. At deep level, the assay was performed. This table comes from immunoSEQ multiplex PCR, and its TCRdb copy is limited to in-frame clones, with some not included. The sample lists millions of clones; 85% to 95% were seen once.

Sequenced sample: naive CD8+ T cells sorted from blood. This receptor was obtained from a man between 18 and 29 years old in good health. The V call is TRBV5-5, the J call TRBJ2-7; 9 nucleotides match TRBD2. The CDR3 nucleotides read TGTGCCAGCAGCTCGGGACTAGCATCCTACGAGCAGTACTTC. Translating it yields CASSSGLASYEQYF.